This entry lists 25 T cell receptor beta chains sequenced from one sample in a study of T cell responses to AZD1222 COVID-19 vaccine. TCRdb keeps only in-frame clones here, not all; method: immunoSEQ multiplex PCR. The data hold around 130,000 clones, with approximately 90% observed a single time. The sample in question was peripheral blood, obtained 28 days after the second AZD1222 dose. The receptors stem from an adult who received the AZD1222 COVID-19 vaccine.

V is TRBV7-9 and J is TRBJ1-4; TRBD1 is a possible D gene (5 bases). CDR1 SEHNR and CDR2 FQNEAQ come from the germline V gene (reference sequence). The CDR3 has 12 amino acids. Trimming took 3 bases from V and 8 from J, leaving 7 bases between them. The CDR3 loop reads CASSFRDEKLFF. The CDR3 coding sequence is TGTGCCAGCAGCTTCAGGGACGAAAAACTGTTTTTT.

The CDR3 spells CASSTTGENTEAFF. CDR3 nucleotide sequence: TGCGCCAGCAGCACGACAGGGGAGAACACTGAAGCTTTCTTT. V and J are TRBV5-1 and TRBJ1-1; 8 positions agree with TRBD1. The CDR3 extends over 14 amino acids. The germline gives CDR1 SGHRS, CDR2 YFSETQ. The junction had 3 bases not matched to a gene; V was cut back by 4 bases and J by 1 base.

The chain employs TRBV28 and TRBJ2-1, with TRBD2 matching over 8 bases. CDR1 MDHEN and CDR2 SYDVKM come from the germline V gene. There are 18 residues in the CDR3. Unmatched junction bases numbered 22, after V lost 10 bases and J lost 5 bases. CDR3 in DNA: TGTGCCATCATTGGCAGCGGGGGACCCGCGGGGGTGGACAATGAGCAGTTCTTC. Translation gives CAIIGSGGPAGVDNEQFF.

Here the CDR3 reads CASSWGVGQPQHF. The CDR3 DNA sequence: TGTGCCAGCAGTTGGGGGGTGGGTCAGCCCCAGCATTTT. This chain uses TRBV27 with TRBJ1-5; maybe TRBD1 (5 bases). CDR3 length: 13 residues. Germline V gene lookup returns CDR1 MNHEY and CDR2 SMNVEV (reference sequence). V gave up 4 bases and J gave up 6 bases, with 10 bases separating them.

The V call is TRBV7-4, the J call TRBJ1-4; weak D call: TRBD1 (5 bases). V dropped 3 bases and J dropped 1 base, with 12 bases sitting between them. The germline V gene has CDR1 SGHVT and CDR2 SQSDAQ. CDR3 length: 16 residues. In DNA form, the CDR3 reads TGTGCCAGCAGCTTCGGGCCCCAGGGAACTAATGAAAAACTGTTTTTT. Its protein is CASSFGPQGTNEKLFF.

This rearrangement joins TRBV11-2 to TRBJ2-3, with D unresolved. CDR3 size: 15 residues. Per the germline V gene, CDR1 is SGHAT and CDR2 is FQNNGV. Trimming took off 5 bases at V and 4 bases at J, with 16 bases between the two ends. CDR3 residues: CASSAPTIAPDTQYF. In nucleotides, the CDR3 is TGTGCCAGCAGCGCTCCTACAATTGCCCCAGATACGCAGTATTTT.

The chain combines TRBV12-5 with TRBJ1-1; 7 bases are a match to TRBD1. Germline CDR1 LGHNT, CDR2 FRNRAP. J lost 3 bases, V lost 5 bases, and 3 bases had no gene match. The CDR3 length is 13 residues. The CDR3 sequence: CASGAGGHTEAFF. For the CDR3, the DNA is TGTGCTAGTGGTGCAGGGGGGCACACTGAAGCTTTCTTT.

V usage is TRBV7-9 and J usage is TRBJ1-1, with a tentative D call TRBD1 (5 bases). CDR1 is SEHNR and CDR2 is FQNEAQ in the germline V gene (reference sequence). V was trimmed by 4 bases and J by 5 bases, leaving 17 bases between them. The CDR3 is 15 residues long. The CDR3 loop is CASSWGLGKVTEAFF. The CDR3 region has the DNA TGTGCCAGCAGCTGGGGACTCGGGAAAGTAACTGAAGCTTTCTTT.

The V gene is TRBV21-1, the J gene TRBJ2-5; whether TRBD2, the table's D call, matches the DNA was not checked. TRBV21-1 is labeled a pseudogene. CDR3 length equals 16 residues. CDR3 amino acids: CASTLSSSRYQETQYF. In DNA, the CDR3 is TGTGCCAGCACCCTCTCTTCCTCCCGGTACCAAGAGACCCAGTACTTC.

This clone appeared a single time. The chain is built from TRBV11-1 and TRBJ2-1; D remains unclear. The CDR3 is 16 amino acids. Trimming removed 2 bases at V and 3 bases at J, with 14 bases between. In germline, CDR1 is SGHAT, CDR2 FQDESV (reference sequence). The CDR3 DNA reads TGTGCCAGCAGCTTAAAGGCCAGACCCATCTACAATGAGCAGTTCTTC. It encodes CASSLKARPIYNEQFF.

The chain recombines TRBV24-1 with TRBJ1-1; 11 bases line up with TRBD1. The length of the CDR3 is 16 residues. Germline trimming cut 7 bases from V and 5 bases from J; bases unmatched to any gene: 11. CDR1 and CDR2 (germline): KGHDR, SFDVKD. CDR3 region: CATRTGTGGVGTEAFF. CDR3 nucleotide sequence: TGTGCCACCAGAACCGGGACAGGGGGAGTAGGAACTGAAGCTTTCTTT.

This rearrangement joins TRBV10-3 to TRBJ2-1; no reliable D call. CDR1 ENHRY and CDR2 SYGVKD come from the germline V gene. The length of the CDR3 is 16 residues. V dropped 2 bases and J dropped 4 bases, with 15 bases sitting between them. CDR3 region: CAISETSVSKYNEQFF. Written as DNA, the CDR3 is TGTGCCATCAGTGAGACCTCAGTGAGCAAATACAATGAGCAGTTCTTC.

The chain uses TRBV11-2 and TRBJ2-7; perhaps TRBD1 as D (6 bases). There are 14 residues in the CDR3. CDR1 and CDR2 (germline): SGHAT, FQNNGV. Trimming took off 1 base at V and 2 bases at J, with 9 bases between the two ends. The CDR3 spells CASSLGAGAYEQYF. The CDR3, as DNA: TGTGCCAGCAGCTTAGGGGCAGGGGCCTACGAGCAGTACTTC.

The V gene is TRBV2, the J gene TRBJ2-5; the D is unclear. Trimming cost V 1 base and J 5 bases, with 8 bases left between them. This CDR3 has 13 residues. Looked up from germline, CDR1 is SNHLY and CDR2 is FYNNEI. The CDR3 coding sequence is TGTGCCAGCAGTGAAGGGTTTTCCGAGACCCAGTACTTC. Protein sequence: CASSEGFSETQYF.

The V and J genes are TRBV3-1 (or the pseudogene TRBV3-2) and TRBJ1-2; 7 bases fit TRBD1. The V and J ends lost 4 bases and 4 bases, in that order; junction bases with no gene match: 6. Germline V gene lookup returns CDR1 LGHDT and CDR2 YNNKEL (reference sequence). There are 14 residues in the CDR3. CDR3 sequence: CASSRKGAGYGYTF. As DNA, the CDR3 is TGTGCCAGCAGCCGCAAGGGGGCTGGCTATGGCTACACCTTC.

The genes are TRBV27 and TRBJ1-3; D unclear. The CDR3 has 15 residues. Per germline, CDR1 MNHEY and CDR2 SMNVEV (reference sequence). V lost 6 bases and J lost 0, with 12 bases in between. The DNA for the CDR3 is TGTGCCAGCAGCCCTTGGAGGTCCTCTGGAAACACCATATATTTT. This encodes CASSPWRSSGNTIYF.

The chain joins TRBV9 to TRBJ1-6, with TRBD1 identical over 7 bases. Germline trimming cut 3 bases from V and 10 bases from J; bases unmatched to any gene: 4. Per germline, CDR1 SGDLS and CDR2 YYNGEE. The CDR3 runs to 13 residues. The CDR3 region is CASSDRGKSPLHF. CDR3 nucleotides: TGTGCCAGCAGCGACAGGGGAAAATCACCCCTCCACTTT.

The chain couples TRBV3-1 (or the pseudogene TRBV3-2) to TRBJ1-1; TRBD1 is a possible D gene (5 bases). The CDR3 contains 12 residues. Germline V gene lookup returns CDR1 LGHDT and CDR2 YNNKEL (reference sequence). Trimming removed 5 bases from V and 1 base from J, with 5 bases in between. CDR3 sequence (DNA): TGTGCCAGCAGCGACAGGAACACTGAAGCTTTCTTT. The encoded protein is CASSDRNTEAFF.

The J gene is TRBJ1-5, the V gene TRBV15; TRBD1 is a possible D gene (5 bases). V lost 0 bases and J 7 bases, leaving 13 bases between the germline ends. The CDR3 loop spans 15 amino acids. Germline V gene data show CDR1 as LNHNV and CDR2 as YYDKDF (reference sequence). The CDR3 here is CATSRDGGAEQPQHF. The CDR3 DNA reads TGTGCCACCAGCAGAGATGGCGGGGCGGAGCAGCCCCAGCATTTT.

The chain has TRBV2 and TRBJ1-2; tentative D call: TRBD1 (6 bases). The CDR3 has 13 amino acids. V dropped 6 bases and J dropped 7 bases, with 15 bases sitting between them. Germline CDR1 SNHLY, CDR2 FYNNEI. CDR3 nucleotides: TGTGCCAGCAGAAGGGACATCCCCCTTGGCTACACCTTC. Protein: CASRRDIPLGYTF.

The rearrangement links TRBV11-2 to TRBJ1-3; D unresolved. With 2 bases removed from V and 5 bases from J, the gap between germline ends came to 7 bases. Per the germline V gene, CDR1 is SGHAT and CDR2 is FQNNGV. The CDR3 is 13 residues long. The CDR3 sequence is CASSLQTRNTIYF. CDR3 in DNA: TGTGCCAGCAGCTTACAAACAAGAAACACCATATATTTT.

This chain links TRBV15 with TRBJ2-1, with 8 bases identical to TRBD1. V shed 4 bases, J shed 6 bases, and the junction held 8 bases outside the gene matches. Germline assignment: CDR1 LNHNV and CDR2 YYDKDF (reference sequence). CDR3 length: 15 amino acids. Here the CDR3 reads CATSIETGVINEQFF. The CDR3 region has the DNA TGTGCCACCAGCATAGAGACAGGGGTTATCAATGAGCAGTTCTTC.

Here the CDR3 reads CASSQDSGNEQFF. The CDR3 DNA reads as TGCGCCAGCAGCCAAGATTCAGGGAATGAGCAGTTCTTC. The chain has TRBV4-3 and TRBJ2-1, with TRBD1 as a possible D gene (5 bases). The V gene's germline CDR1 is LGHNA and CDR2 YSLEER. This CDR3 region has 13 residues. V lost 0 bases and J 7 bases, leaving 7 bases between the germline ends.

This sequence joins TRBV11-2 and TRBJ2-1, with D possibly being TRBD1 (6 bases). CDR1 is SGHAT and CDR2 is FQNNGV in the germline V gene. The CDR3 spans 16 residues. The ends were cut back, 0 bases at V and 6 bases at J, with 15 bases in the middle. The CDR3 nucleotides are TGTGCCAGCAGCTTAGATTACAGGGTGTCCAGCAATGAGCAGTTCTTC. Protein sequence: CASSLDYRVSSNEQFF.

V is TRBV3-1 (or the pseudogene TRBV3-2) and J is TRBJ1-1, with 7 bases that match TRBD1. Trimming cost V 4 bases and J 6 bases; bases outside gene matches: 8. CDR3 size: 14 residues. Looked up from germline, CDR1 is LGHDT and CDR2 is YNNKEL (reference sequence). The DNA for the CDR3 is TGTGCCAGCAGCCCACACGTACAGGGGCCTGAAGCTTTCTTT. It translates to CASSPHVQGPEAFF.